A selection of T cell receptor beta chains follows, all from one sample in a study of post-analysis software for immune sequencing data. TCRdb reanalysed the PCR reads using MiXCR and keeps one entry per CDR3 protein. The repertoire holds about 820,000 distinct CDR3 sequences, with roughly 50% as singletons. The sample consisted of blood. The receptors derive from a girl between 10 and 17 years old with multiple sclerosis. CDR3s include the opening cysteine and the closing phenylalanine or tryptophan. The D gene is left open where the match is weak. Some rows mark clone size as missing; the rest say once, few, many or name a class of expanded clone.

v_gene	j_gene	d_gene	abundance	CDR3nt	CDR3aa
TRBV7-8	TRBJ2-1	TRBD2	-	TGTGCCAGCAGCGCCCGACTAGCGGGGGGGCGTTACAATGAGCAGTTCTTC	CASSARLAGGRYNEQFF
TRBV7-3	TRBJ2-1	-	-	TGTGCCAGCAGCCAATCCGGGAACAACAATGAGCAGTTCTTC	CASSQSGNNNEQFF
TRBV27	TRBJ1-2	-	-	TGTGCCAGCAGTGGGATGGGGGGATGGTATGGCTACACCTTC	CASSGMGGWYGYTF
TRBV24-1	TRBJ2-7	-	-	TGTGCCACCAGTGACGGGGGTAATGACGAGCAGTACTTC	CATSDGGNDEQYF
TRBV18	TRBJ2-5	-	-	TGTGCCAGCTCGGAGGATAGCGGCCAAGAGACCCAGTACTTC	CASSEDSGQETQYF
TRBV7-3	TRBJ2-7	TRBD1	-	TGTGCCAGCAGCTTCGGGCAGGGGGCCGGCTACGAGCAGTACTTC	CASSFGQGAGYEQYF
TRBV7-9	TRBJ2-7	-	-	TGTGCCAGCAGCTCACGTCTGGAAGAGCAGTACTTC	CASSSRLEEQYF
TRBV12-3/TRBV12-4	TRBJ2-5	-	few	TGTGCCAGCAGTACCGGCAGGGGAAACCAAGAGACCCAGTACTTC	CASSTGRGNQETQYF
TRBV20-1	TRBJ2-3	TRBD1	-	TGCAGTGCCAGCCCGGGACAGGTGACAGATACGCAGTATTTT	CSASPGQVTDTQYF
TRBV5-1	TRBJ2-5	TRBD1	few	TGCGCCAGCAGCAAACCGACAGGGGGACCTCAAGAGACCCAGTACTTC	CASSKPTGGPQETQYF
TRBV27	TRBJ2-1	-	-	TGTGCCAGCAGGGCCACTACTCGTCGGAATGAGCAGTTCTTC	CASRATTRRNEQFF
TRBV11-2	TRBJ1-5	TRBD1	-	TGTGCCAGCAGCTTAGGACCGGGACAGGGGGATCAGCCCCAGCATTTT	CASSLGPGQGDQPQHF
TRBV27	TRBJ2-1	-	many	TGTGCCAGCAGTCTCCGACAGGTTTCGGGGTTCGATGAGCAGTTCTTC	CASSLRQVSGFDEQFF
TRBV4-2	TRBJ1-1	-	-	TGTGCCAGCAGCCTCTTCCAGGGAATGAACACTGAAGCTTTCTTT	CASSLFQGMNTEAFF
TRBV12-3/TRBV12-4	TRBJ1-5	-	few	TGTGCCAGCACTTTGATGGATCAGCCCCAGCATTTT	CASTLMDQPQHF
TRBV7-9	TRBJ2-1	-	-	TGTGCCAGCAGCTTCGCACAGGGCTACGAGCAGTTCTTC	CASSFAQGYEQFF
TRBV20-1	TRBJ1-3	-	-	TGCAGTGCTAGCGCCGGCCGGGGGGGAAACACCATATATTTT	CSASAGRGGNTIYF
TRBV12-3/TRBV12-4	TRBJ1-4	-	-	TGTGCCAGCAGTTTATTCGGGGGGCTGGGGGAAAAACTGTTTTTT	CASSLFGGLGEKLFF
TRBV12-3/TRBV12-4	TRBJ1-3	-	-	TGTGCCAACAGTTTAAGGGTCGGCACCATATATTTT	CANSLRVGTIYF
TRBV7-6	TRBJ1-1	-	-	TGTGCCAGCAGCCCAGGGGTGTTTCGGGGGCGCCGCACTGAAGCTTTCTTT	CASSPGVFRGRRTEAFF
TRBV4-2	TRBJ2-7	-	-	TGTGCCAGCAGCCAGGGCCAGAAGGACGAGCAGTACTTC	CASSQGQKDEQYF
TRBV6-4	TRBJ2-2	TRBD2	-	TGTGCCAGCAGTTCAGCGGGAGGAGGTACCGGGGAGCTGTTTTTT	CASSSAGGGTGELFF
TRBV20-1	TRBJ2-5	-	-	TGCAGTGCTATCGTGGACTGGGGCCAAGAGACCCAGTACTTC	CSAIVDWGQETQYF
TRBV7-3	TRBJ2-1	TRBD2	-	TGTGCCAGCAGCCCCTCACTAGCGGGAGTAAATGAGCAGTTCTTC	CASSPSLAGVNEQFF
TRBV12-3/TRBV12-4	TRBJ2-7	TRBD2	-	TGTGCCAGCAGTCCTCCTAGCGGGAGTCCTACCTACGAGCAGTACTTC	CASSPPSGSPTYEQYF
TRBV3-1	TRBJ2-1	TRBD1	-	TGTGCCAGCAGCCTTAACCCCGACAGGGGTAATGAGCAGTTCTTC	CASSLNPDRGNEQFF
TRBV5-1	TRBJ1-1	-	-	TGCGCCAGCAGCCGGCGGGGGGGGGAAGCTTTCTTT	CASSRRGGEAFF
TRBV6-5	TRBJ1-6	-	-	TGTGCCAGCAGTTATTGGGGAAGCTCCTATAATTCACCCCTCCACTTT	CASSYWGSSYNSPLHF
TRBV20-1	TRBJ1-5	TRBD1	-	TGCAGTGCCCCGGGACAGTTTGGAATCAATCAGCCCCAGCATTTT	CSAPGQFGINQPQHF
TRBV7-9	TRBJ2-7	-	-	TGTGCCAGCAGCCCAATTCGACAGGACGAGCAGTACTTC	CASSPIRQDEQYF
TRBV4-1	TRBJ1-1	-	-	TGCGCCAGCAGCCATGGACAGACGAACACTGAAGCTTTCTTT	CASSHGQTNTEAFF
TRBV9	TRBJ2-5	-	once	TGTGCTACCGAGTACCCCCTCGGGCAGTACTTC	CATEYPLGQYF
TRBV12-5	TRBJ1-1	-	-	TGTGCTAGTGGGCCCCCATCTATCATGAACACTGAAGCTTTCTTT	CASGPPSIMNTEAFF
TRBV7-9	TRBJ1-2	TRBD1	-	TGTGCCAGCAGCCGGACAGGGTTCGATGGCTACACCTTC	CASSRTGFDGYTF
TRBV5-1	TRBJ2-6	-	-	TGCGCCAGCAGCTTGCAGGTCGGGACTCTCCAACTAGCTGGGGCCAACGTCCTGACTTTC	CASSLQVGTLQLAGANVLTF
TRBV7-8	TRBJ2-7	TRBD2	-	TGTGCCAGCAGCTCTGGGACTAGCGGGACGGGAGAGCAGTACTTC	CASSSGTSGTGEQYF
TRBV9	TRBJ2-3	-	-	TGTGCCAGCAGCGTAGCGGGGATCACAGATACGCAGTATTTT	CASSVAGITDTQYF
TRBV5-1	TRBJ2-2	-	-	TGCGCCAGCGGCCCAGGGGAGAGGCCCGGGGAGCTGTTTTTT	CASGPGERPGELFF
TRBV5-1	TRBJ2-7	-	-	TGCGCCAGCAGCATGGACGGATACGAGCAGTACTTC	CASSMDGYEQYF
TRBV7-3	TRBJ2-1	TRBD1	-	TGTGCCAGCAGCGAGCTAACAGGGGATACGCCTTACAATGAGCAGTTCTTC	CASSELTGDTPYNEQFF
TRBV27	TRBJ2-2	TRBD2	-	TGTGCCAGCAGGCGGATGCGGGGGACGAACACCGGGGAGCTGTTTTTT	CASRRMRGTNTGELFF
TRBV20-1	TRBJ2-7	TRBD2	-	TGCAGTGCTAGAGATCGGACTAGCGGGATCTTTATCCACGAGCAGTACTTC	CSARDRTSGIFIHEQYF
TRBV7-3	TRBJ2-3	-	-	TGTGCCAGCAGCTTATTGGGCAGACCGACAGATACGCAGTATTTT	CASSLLGRPTDTQYF
TRBV7-8	TRBJ2-1	-	-	TGTGCCAGCAGCTTAGCGGGGGGACAGTACAATGAGCAGTTCTTC	CASSLAGGQYNEQFF
TRBV7-3	TRBJ2-1	TRBD2	-	TGTGCCAGCAGCTTAGGAAGCGGGGGGGCCTCGGACAATGAGCAGTTCTTC	CASSLGSGGASDNEQFF
TRBV5-1	TRBJ2-5	-	few	TGCGCCAGCAGCTTGGCCGACTACCAAGAGACCCAGTACTTC	CASSLADYQETQYF
TRBV9	TRBJ2-1	-	-	TGTGCCAGCAGCGTAGGCGGATTTGGTGTAAACAATGAGCAGTTCTTC	CASSVGGFGVNNEQFF
TRBV20-1	TRBJ2-5	-	-	TGCAGTGCTAGATCCCCCGGCGGACAAACCCAAGAGACCCAGTACTTC	CSARSPGGQTQETQYF
TRBV20-1	TRBJ1-2	-	-	TGCAGTGCTAGAGATATTCGAAGGAACAGGGAAAGTGGCTACACCTTC	CSARDIRRNRESGYTF
TRBV29-1	TRBJ2-5	-	few	TGCAGCGTTGATATTCCAGGGAAAGAGACCCAGTACTTC	CSVDIPGKETQYF
TRBV5-1	TRBJ2-5	-	-	TGCGCCAGCAGCTTGGGTACAGGGAATATGGAGACCCAGTACTTC	CASSLGTGNMETQYF
TRBV7-8	TRBJ2-7	TRBD2	-	TGTGCCAGCAGCGCCTCTAGCGGGAGGCCGGCCGAGCAGTACTTC	CASSASSGRPAEQYF
TRBV10-3	TRBJ2-1	TRBD2	few	TGTGCCATCAGTGCTAGCGGGAGGGCCAATGAGCAGTTCTTC	CAISASGRANEQFF
TRBV28	TRBJ2-4	-	-	TGTGCCAGCAGTTTCGGGACACAGCTAGCCAAAAACATTCAGTACTTC	CASSFGTQLAKNIQYF